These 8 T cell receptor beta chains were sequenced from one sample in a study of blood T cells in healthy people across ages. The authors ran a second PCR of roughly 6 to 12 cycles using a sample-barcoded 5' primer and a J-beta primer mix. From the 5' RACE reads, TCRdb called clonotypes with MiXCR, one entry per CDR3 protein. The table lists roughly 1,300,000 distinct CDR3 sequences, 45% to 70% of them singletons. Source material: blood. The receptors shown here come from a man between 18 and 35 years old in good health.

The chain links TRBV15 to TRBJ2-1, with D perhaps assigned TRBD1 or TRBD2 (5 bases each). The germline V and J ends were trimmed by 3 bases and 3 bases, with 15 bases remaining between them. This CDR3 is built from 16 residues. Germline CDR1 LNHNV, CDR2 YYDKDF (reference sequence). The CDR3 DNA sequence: TGTGCCACCAGCAGGACAGCAAGCGGCTACTACAATGAGCAGTTCTTC. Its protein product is CATSRTASGYYNEQFF.

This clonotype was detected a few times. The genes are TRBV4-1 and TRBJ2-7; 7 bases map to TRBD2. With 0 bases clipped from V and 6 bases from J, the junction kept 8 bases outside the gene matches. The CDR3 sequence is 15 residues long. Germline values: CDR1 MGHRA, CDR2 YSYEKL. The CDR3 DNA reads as TGCGCCAGCAGCCAAGATGGGGGGGATACGTCCGAGCAGTACTTC. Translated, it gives CASSQDGGDTSEQYF.

The DNA of the CDR3 is TGTGCCAGCAGCTCATCCAGGCTAGCGGGGGGGTTCCCCTACGAGCAGTACTTC. This sequence encodes CASSSSRLAGGFPYEQYF. The V and J genes are TRBV7-2 and TRBJ2-7; 12 bases are shared with TRBD2. Germline loops: CDR1 SGHTA, CDR2 FQGNSA. V lost 4 bases and J lost 2; bases outside the gene matches: 12. The length of the CDR3 is 18 residues.

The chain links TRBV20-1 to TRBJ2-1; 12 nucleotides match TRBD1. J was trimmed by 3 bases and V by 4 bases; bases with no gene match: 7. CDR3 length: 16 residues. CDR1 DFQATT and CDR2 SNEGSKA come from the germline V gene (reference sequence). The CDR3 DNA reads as TGCAGTGCTACTATCCGGGACAGGGGGCACTACAATGAGCAGTTCTTC. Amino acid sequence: CSATIRDRGHYNEQFF.

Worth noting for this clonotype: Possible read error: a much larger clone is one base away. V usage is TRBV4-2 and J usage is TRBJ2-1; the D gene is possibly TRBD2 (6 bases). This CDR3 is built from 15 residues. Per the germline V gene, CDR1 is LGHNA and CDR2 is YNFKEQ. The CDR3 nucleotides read TGTACCAGCAGCCAAGATGTGGGGGGTCACAATGAGCAGTTCTTC. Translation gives CTSSQDVGGHNEQFF.

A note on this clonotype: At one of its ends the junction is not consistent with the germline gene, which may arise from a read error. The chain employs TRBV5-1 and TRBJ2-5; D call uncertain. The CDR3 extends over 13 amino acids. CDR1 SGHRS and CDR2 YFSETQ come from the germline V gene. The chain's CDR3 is CASSLPLYETQYF. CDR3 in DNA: TGTGCCAGCAGCTTGCCCCTTTATGAGACCCAGTACTTC.

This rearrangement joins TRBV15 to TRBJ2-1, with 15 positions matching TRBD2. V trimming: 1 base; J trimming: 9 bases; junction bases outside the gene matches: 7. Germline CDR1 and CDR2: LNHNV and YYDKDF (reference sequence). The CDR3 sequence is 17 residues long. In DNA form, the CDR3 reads TGTGCCACCAGCAGAGGGGGGACTAGCGGGGGGCCTGGTGAGCAGTTCTTC. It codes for CATSRGGTSGGPGEQFF. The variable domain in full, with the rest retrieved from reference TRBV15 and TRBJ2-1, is DAMVIQNPRYQVTQFGKPVTLSCSQTLNHNVMYWYQQKSSQAPKLLFHYYDKDFNNEADTPDNFQSRRPNTSFCFLDIRSPGLGDTAMYLCATSRGGTSGGPGEQFFGPGTRLTVL.

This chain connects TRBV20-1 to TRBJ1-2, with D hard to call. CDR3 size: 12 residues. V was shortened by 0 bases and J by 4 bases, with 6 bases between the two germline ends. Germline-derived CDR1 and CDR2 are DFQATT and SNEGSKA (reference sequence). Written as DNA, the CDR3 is TGCAGTGCTAGAGATCCAGCCTATGGCTACACCTTC. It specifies CSARDPAYGYTF.